This entry features one T cell receptor beta chain sequence. This sample is drawn from a study of blood T cell repertoires in COVID-19. Sequenced by immunoSEQ multiplex PCR; TCRdb stores in-frame clones only, minus some. The data show about 380,000 clones, approximately 87% seen once. Germline V gives CDR1 MNHNY, CDR2 SVGAGI (reference sequence). The CDR3 is 13 amino acids. Trimming took off 7 bases at V and 9 bases at J, with 13 bases between the two ends. This receptor was identified in a man younger than 45 who had recovered from COVID-19. The sequenced sample consisted of PBMCs or T cells enriched from blood (not recorded which). The chain is built from TRBV6-6 and TRBJ1-6, with D unresolved. The CDR3 spells CASTQIESSPLHF. In DNA, the CDR3 is TGTGCCAGCACCCAAATAGAGTCTTCACCCCTCCACTTT.